Listed below are T cell receptor beta chains from one sample, sequenced in a study of T cells after somatic rescue of genetic block. The table came from immunoSEQ multiplex PCR; TCRdb's copy has only in-frame clones and leaves some out. The repertoire has about 68,000 clones, 85% to 95% of them found once; the top ten carry 2.9%. The specimen sequenced was peripheral blood mononuclear cells (PBMCs). Source of these receptors: a man aged 35 to 55. Each CDR3 is given with its conserved first and last residue. D genes are given only for firm matches. Clone sizes are given selectively: once, few, many, or a class where the clone is expanded.

>NA|NA|TRBV4-2
CASSQGAISTYEQYF
>NA|NA|TRBV6-5
CASSRTLSYEQYF
>NA|NA|TRBV25-1
CASSEYIRSRGYNEQFF
>TRBD2|NA|TRBV19
CASSITGLAGQRGTGELFF
>NA|few|TRBV27
CASSLTLPNSPLHF
>TRBD2|NA|TRBV9
CASSAGLAGVQYEQYF
>NA|NA|TRBV6-5
CASGQHLLYEQYF
>NA|NA|TRBV27
CASSFGAGRETQYF
>TRBD1|NA|TRBV2
CASSAGQGSNYGYTF
>NA|NA|TRBV19
CASSTRGLQGSYEQYF
>NA|NA|TRBV5-5
CASSGDTDTQYF
>TRBD1|NA|TRBV11-2
CASRALTGSIYEQYF
>NA|NA|TRBV5-1
CASSFGGTVREKLFF
>TRBD2|once|TRBV19
CASSIGLAGGAPSTDTQYF
>NA|NA|TRBV19
CASSIGRGNTEAFF
>NA|NA|TRBV28
CASSLWDRAKTSVGETQYF
>NA|NA|TRBV19
CASSMGAHTGELFF
>NA|NA|TRBV2
CASSEKGRGLLYEQYF
>TRBD1|NA|TRBV4-1
CASSSSRDRSYEQYF
>NA|NA|TRBV30
CAWSVQGINIQYF
>TRBD1|once|TRBV5-1
CASTETGTAYNEKLFF
>NA|NA|TRBV7-2
CASSGKGGRYGYTF
>NA|few|TRBV27
CPAGSHEKLFF
>TRBD2|NA|TRBV5-4
CASSLEGLAGENTGELFF
>TRBD2|once|TRBV2
CASSDSSGSLGTYNEQFF
>TRBD2|NA|TRBV4-1
CASSQDGPSGRATDTQYF
>NA|few|TRBV4-1
CASSHSTRRSNEKLFF
>NA|NA|TRBV6-1
CASTPLLGGNTEAFF
>TRBD1|NA|TRBV7-2
CASSRDRDTDTQYF
>NA|NA|TRBV6-6
CASSYSIRDTQYF
>TRBD2|NA|TRBV11-2
CASSTIRGLASSYNEQFF
>NA|NA|TRBV2
CASSEDSRGNQPQHF
>TRBD1|NA|TRBV6-1
CASTGTGRYEQYF
>NA|NA|TRBV27
CASSLTPQGNEQFF